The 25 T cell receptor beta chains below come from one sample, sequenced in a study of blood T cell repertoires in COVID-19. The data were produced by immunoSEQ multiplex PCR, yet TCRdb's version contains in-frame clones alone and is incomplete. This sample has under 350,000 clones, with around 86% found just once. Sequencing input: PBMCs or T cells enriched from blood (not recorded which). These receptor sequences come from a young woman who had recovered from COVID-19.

The CDR3 here is CASNLGGGRATDTQYF. The CDR3 bases are TGTGCCAGCAACCTGGGGGGGGGCAGGGCGACAGATACGCAGTATTTT. The V gene is TRBV3-1 (or the pseudogene TRBV3-2), the J gene TRBJ2-3; TRBD2 is a possible D gene (7 bases). The CDR3 covers 16 residues. CDR1 is LGHDT, CDR2 YNNKEL, per germline (reference sequence). V was clipped by 7 bases and J by 3 bases, with 20 bases between them.

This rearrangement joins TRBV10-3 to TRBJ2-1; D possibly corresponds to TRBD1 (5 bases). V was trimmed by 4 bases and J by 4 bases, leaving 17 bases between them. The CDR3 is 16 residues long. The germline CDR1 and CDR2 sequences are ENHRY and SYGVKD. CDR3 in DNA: TGTGCCATCAGTGGAGTCGACAGTGCCGAATACAATGAGCAGTTCTTC. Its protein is CAISGVDSAEYNEQFF.

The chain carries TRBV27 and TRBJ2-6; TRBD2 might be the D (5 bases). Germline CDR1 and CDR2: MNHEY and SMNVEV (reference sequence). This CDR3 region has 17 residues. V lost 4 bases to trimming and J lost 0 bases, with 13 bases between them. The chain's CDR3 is CASSSGERPSGANVLTF. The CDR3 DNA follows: TGTGCCAGCAGTTCCGGGGAGAGACCCTCTGGGGCCAACGTCCTGACTTTC.

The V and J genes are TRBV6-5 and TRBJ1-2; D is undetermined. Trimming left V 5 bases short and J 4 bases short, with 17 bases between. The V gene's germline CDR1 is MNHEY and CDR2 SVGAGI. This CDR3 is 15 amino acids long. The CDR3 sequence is CASSTDLTRGYGYTF. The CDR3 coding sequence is TGTGCCAGCAGTACGGACCTGACTCGGGGCTATGGCTACACCTTC.

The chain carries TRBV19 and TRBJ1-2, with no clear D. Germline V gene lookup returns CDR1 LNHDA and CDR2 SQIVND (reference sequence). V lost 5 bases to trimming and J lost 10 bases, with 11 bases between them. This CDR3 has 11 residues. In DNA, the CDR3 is TGTGCCAGTAGTGTAGGAGGCTTCTACACCTTC. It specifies CASSVGGFYTF. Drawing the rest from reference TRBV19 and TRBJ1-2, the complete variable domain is DGGITQSPKYLFRKEGQNVTLSCEQNLNHDAMYWYRQDPGQGLRLIYYSQIVNDFQKGDIAEGYSVSREKKESFPLTVTSAQKNPTAFYLCASSVGGFYTFGSGTRLTVV.

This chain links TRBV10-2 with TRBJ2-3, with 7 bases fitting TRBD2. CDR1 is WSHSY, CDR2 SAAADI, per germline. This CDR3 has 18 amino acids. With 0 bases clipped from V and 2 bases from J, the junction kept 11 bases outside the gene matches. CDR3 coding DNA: TGCGCCAGCAGTGAGTCGGGGATCCTTGGACTAGTCACAGATACGCAGTATTTT. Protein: CASSESGILGLVTDTQYF.

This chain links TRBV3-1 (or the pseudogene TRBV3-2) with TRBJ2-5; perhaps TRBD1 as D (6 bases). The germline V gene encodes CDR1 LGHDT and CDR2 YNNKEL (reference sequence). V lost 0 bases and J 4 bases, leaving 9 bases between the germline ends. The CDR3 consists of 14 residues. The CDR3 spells CASSQEARGETQYF. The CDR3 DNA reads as TGTGCCAGCAGCCAAGAAGCCAGGGGAGAGACCCAGTACTTC.

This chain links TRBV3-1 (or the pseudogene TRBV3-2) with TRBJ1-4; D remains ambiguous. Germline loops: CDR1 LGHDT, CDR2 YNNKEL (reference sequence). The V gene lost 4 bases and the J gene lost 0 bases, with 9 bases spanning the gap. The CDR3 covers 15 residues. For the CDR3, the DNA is TGTGCCAGCAGCCGCGGCGGTTCAACTAATGAAAAACTGTTTTTT. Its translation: CASSRGGSTNEKLFF.

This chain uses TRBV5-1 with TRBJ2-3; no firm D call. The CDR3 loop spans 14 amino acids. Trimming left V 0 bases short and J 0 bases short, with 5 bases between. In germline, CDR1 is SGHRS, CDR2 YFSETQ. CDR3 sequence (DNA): TGCGCCAGCAGCTTGGGCACTAGCACAGATACGCAGTATTTT. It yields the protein CASSLGTSTDTQYF.

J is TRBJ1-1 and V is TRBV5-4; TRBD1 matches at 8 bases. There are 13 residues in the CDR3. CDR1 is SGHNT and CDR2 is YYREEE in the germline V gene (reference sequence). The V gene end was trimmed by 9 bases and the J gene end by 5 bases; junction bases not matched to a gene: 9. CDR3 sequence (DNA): TGTGCCACCTCTACAGGGGGAAGTACTGAAGCTTTCTTT. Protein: CATSTGGSTEAFF.

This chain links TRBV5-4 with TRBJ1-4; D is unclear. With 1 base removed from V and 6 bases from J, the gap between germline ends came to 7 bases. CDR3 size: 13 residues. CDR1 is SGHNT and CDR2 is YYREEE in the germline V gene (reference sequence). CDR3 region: CASSLFGDEKLFF. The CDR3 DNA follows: TGTGCCAGCAGCTTGTTCGGGGATGAAAAACTGTTTTTT.

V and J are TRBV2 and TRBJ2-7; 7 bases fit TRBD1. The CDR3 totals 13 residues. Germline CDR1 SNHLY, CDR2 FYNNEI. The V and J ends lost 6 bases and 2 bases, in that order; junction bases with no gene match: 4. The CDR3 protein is CASRGGRTYEQYF. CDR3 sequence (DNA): TGTGCCAGCAGAGGGGGCCGTACCTACGAGCAGTACTTC.

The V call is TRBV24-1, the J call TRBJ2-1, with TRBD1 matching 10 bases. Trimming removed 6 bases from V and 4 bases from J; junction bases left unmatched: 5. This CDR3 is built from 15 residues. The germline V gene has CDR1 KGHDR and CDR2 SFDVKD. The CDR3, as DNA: TGTGCCACCAGTCCGGGACAGGGGAAATACAATGAGCAGTTCTTC. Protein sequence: CATSPGQGKYNEQFF.

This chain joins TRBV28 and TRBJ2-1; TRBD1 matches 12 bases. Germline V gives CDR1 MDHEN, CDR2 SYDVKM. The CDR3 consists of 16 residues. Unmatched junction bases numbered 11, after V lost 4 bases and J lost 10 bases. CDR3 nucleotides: TGTGCCAGCAGTTCAGCCGGGACAGGGGGCCCCGGGGAGCAGTTCTTC. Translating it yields CASSSAGTGGPGEQFF.

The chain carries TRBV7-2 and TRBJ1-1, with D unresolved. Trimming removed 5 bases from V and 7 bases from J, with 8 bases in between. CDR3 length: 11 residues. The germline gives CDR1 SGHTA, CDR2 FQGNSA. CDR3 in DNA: TGTGCCAGCAGCGCGTATAATGAAGCTTTCTTT. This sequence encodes CASSAYNEAFF.

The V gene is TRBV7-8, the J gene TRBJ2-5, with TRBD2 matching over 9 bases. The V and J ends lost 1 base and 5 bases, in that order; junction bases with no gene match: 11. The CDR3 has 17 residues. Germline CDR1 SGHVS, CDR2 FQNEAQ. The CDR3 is CASSLVTSGFGGETQYF. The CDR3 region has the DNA TGTGCCAGCAGCTTAGTGACTAGCGGTTTCGGTGGGGAGACCCAGTACTTC. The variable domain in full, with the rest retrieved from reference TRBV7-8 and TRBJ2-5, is GAGVSQSPRYKVAKRGQDVALRCDPISGHVSLFWYQQALGQGPEFLTYFQNEAQLDKSGLPSDRFFAERPEGSVSTLKIQRTQQEDSAVYLCASSLVTSGFGGETQYFGPGTRLLVL.

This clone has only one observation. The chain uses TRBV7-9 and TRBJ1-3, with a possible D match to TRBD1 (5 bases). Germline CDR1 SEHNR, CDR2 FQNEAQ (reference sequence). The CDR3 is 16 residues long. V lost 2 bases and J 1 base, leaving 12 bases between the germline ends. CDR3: CASSLLREGSGNTIYF. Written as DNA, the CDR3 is TGTGCCAGCAGCTTACTTCGGGAGGGGTCTGGAAACACCATATATTTT.

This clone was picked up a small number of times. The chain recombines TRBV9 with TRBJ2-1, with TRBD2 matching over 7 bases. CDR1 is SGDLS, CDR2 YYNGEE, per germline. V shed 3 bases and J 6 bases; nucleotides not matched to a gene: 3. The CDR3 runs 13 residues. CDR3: CASSGASGNEQFF. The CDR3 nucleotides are TGTGCCAGCAGCGGAGCTAGCGGCAATGAGCAGTTCTTC.

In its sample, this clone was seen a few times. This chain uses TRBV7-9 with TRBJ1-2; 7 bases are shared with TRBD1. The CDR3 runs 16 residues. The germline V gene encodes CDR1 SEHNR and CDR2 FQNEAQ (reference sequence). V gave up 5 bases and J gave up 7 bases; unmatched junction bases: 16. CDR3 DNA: TGTGCCAGCAGCAACCTCAACAGGGGTTCAACGAGTGGCTACACCTTC. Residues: CASSNLNRGSTSGYTF.

CDR3 sequence (DNA): TGTGCCATCAGTGAGCCCCGGGACACCCCGGAGAACACTGAAGCTTTCTTT. This sequence encodes CAISEPRDTPENTEAFF. V is TRBV10-3 and J is TRBJ1-1; perhaps TRBD1 as D (6 bases). Trimming shortened V by 2 bases and J by 1 base, and 17 bases separated the two germline ends. Germline V gene sequence: CDR1 ENHRY, CDR2 SYGVKD. The CDR3 sequence is 17 residues long.

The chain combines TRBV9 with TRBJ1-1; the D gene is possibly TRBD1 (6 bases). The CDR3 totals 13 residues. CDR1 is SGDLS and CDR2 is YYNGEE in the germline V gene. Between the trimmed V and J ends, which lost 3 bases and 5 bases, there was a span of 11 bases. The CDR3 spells CASSEQGDTEAFF. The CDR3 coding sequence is TGTGCCAGCAGCGAACAGGGTGATACTGAAGCTTTCTTT.

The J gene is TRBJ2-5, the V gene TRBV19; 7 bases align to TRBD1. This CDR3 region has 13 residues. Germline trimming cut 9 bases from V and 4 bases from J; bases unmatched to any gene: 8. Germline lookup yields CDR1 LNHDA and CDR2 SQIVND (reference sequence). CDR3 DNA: TGTGCCAGGCTCCCGGGACAGTTAGAGACCCAGTACTTC. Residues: CARLPGQLETQYF.

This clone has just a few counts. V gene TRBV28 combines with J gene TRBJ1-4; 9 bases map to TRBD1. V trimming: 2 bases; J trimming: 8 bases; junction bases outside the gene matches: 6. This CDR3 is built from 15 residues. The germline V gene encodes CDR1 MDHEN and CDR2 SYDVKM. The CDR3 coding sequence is TGTGCCAGCAGTTTAGGGACAGGGATAAGGGAAAAACTGTTTTTT. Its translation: CASSLGTGIREKLFF.

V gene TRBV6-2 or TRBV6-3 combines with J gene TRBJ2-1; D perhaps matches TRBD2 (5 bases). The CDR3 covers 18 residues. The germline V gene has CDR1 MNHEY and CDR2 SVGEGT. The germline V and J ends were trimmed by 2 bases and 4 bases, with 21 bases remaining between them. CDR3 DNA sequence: TGTGCCAGCAGTTACCCGGTAGGGAGTGGGCGGGCGTACAATGAGCAGTTCTTC. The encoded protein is CASSYPVGSGRAYNEQFF.

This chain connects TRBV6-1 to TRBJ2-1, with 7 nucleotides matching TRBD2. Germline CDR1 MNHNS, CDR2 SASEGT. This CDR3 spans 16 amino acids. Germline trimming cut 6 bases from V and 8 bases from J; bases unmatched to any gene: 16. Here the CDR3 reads CASREPLAGRLYEQFF. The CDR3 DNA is TGTGCCAGCAGGGAACCCTTGGCCGGGAGGTTGTATGAGCAGTTCTTC.